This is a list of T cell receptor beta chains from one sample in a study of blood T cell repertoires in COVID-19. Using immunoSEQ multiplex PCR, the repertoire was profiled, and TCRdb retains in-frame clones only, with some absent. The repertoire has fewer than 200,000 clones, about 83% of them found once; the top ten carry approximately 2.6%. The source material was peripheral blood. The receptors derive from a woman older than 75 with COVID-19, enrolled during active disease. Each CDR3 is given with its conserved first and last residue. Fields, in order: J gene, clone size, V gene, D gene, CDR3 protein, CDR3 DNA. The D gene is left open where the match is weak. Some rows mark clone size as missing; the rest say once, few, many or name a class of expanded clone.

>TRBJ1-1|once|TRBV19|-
CASSIQGPTEAFF
TGTGCCAGTAGTATTCAGGGGCCCACTGAAGCTTTCTTT
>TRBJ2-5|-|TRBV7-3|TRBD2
CASSRTSGGLETQYF
TGTGCCAGCAGCCGGACTAGCGGGGGTCTCGAGACCCAGTACTTC
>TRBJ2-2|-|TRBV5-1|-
CASSFEGTGELFF
TGCGCCAGCAGCTTTGAGGGTACCGGGGAGCTGTTTTTT
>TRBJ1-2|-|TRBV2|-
CASIWQGGNYGYTF
TGTGCCAGCATCTGGCAGGGAGGAAACTATGGCTACACCTTC
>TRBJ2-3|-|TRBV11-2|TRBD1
CASSSLTGGYTDTQYF
TGTGCCAGCAGCTCCTTGACAGGGGGCTATACAGATACGCAGTATTTT
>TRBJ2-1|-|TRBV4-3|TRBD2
CASSQDEGLAGAPYNEQFF
TGCGCCAGCAGCCAAGATGAGGGACTAGCGGGGGCCCCCTACAATGAGCAGTTCTTC
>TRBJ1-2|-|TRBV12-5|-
CASGLALPRGLRVVVDYGYTF
TGTGCTAGTGGTTTGGCACTCCCGCGGGGTTTGAGGGTCGTTGTGGACTATGGCTACACCTTC
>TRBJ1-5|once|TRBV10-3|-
CAISENLNGRIF
TGTGCCATCAGTGAGAATTTAAATGGCAGGATATTT
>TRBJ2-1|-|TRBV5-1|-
CASTLGTLVNEQFF
TGCGCCAGCACCTTGGGGACTTTGGTCAATGAGCAGTTCTTC
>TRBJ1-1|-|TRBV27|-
CASSAQGLTEAFF
TGTGCCAGCAGTGCCCAGGGGCTCACTGAAGCTTTCTTT
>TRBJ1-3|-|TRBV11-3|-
CASSPLRGTPFNSGNTIYF
TGTGCCAGCAGCCCGCTCCGGGGGACCCCCTTTAACTCTGGAAACACCATATATTTT
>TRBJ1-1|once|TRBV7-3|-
CASSSYLDTEAFF
TGTGCCAGCAGCTCTTACTTGGACACTGAAGCTTTCTTT
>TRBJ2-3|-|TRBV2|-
CASSQLLDSQYF
TGTGCCAGCAGCCAGCTACTGGACTCGCAGTATTTT
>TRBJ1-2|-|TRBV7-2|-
CASSLSRGPNYGYTF
TGTGCCAGCAGCTTAAGCAGGGGCCCTAACTATGGCTACACCTTC
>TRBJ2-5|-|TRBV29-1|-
CSVVGVGGETQYF
TGCAGCGTTGTGGGAGTGGGGGGAGAGACCCAGTACTTC
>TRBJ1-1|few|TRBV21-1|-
CASSKGEEAFF
TGTGCCAGCAGCAAAGGAGAGGAAGCTTTCTTT
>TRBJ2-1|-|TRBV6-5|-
CASSRAGNKYNEQFF
TGTGCCAGCAGCCGGGCGGGGAACAAGTACAATGAGCAGTTCTTC
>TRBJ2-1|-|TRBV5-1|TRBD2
CASSWTLLAGTSYNEQFF
TGCGCCAGCAGCTGGACGCTCCTAGCGGGGACCTCCTACAATGAGCAGTTCTTC
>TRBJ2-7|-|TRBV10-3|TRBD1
CAISGSEGTGAYEQYF
TGTGCCATCAGTGGATCAGAGGGGACAGGGGCCTACGAGCAGTACTTC
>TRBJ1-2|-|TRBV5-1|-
CASSLAVGLNYGYTF
TGCGCCAGCAGCTTGGCCGTCGGTCTTAACTATGGCTACACCTTC
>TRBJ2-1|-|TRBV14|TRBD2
CASSLGTSGHTYNEQFF
TGTGCCAGCAGCCTCGGGACTAGCGGGCATACCTACAATGAGCAGTTCTTC
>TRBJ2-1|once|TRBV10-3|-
CAISESRTGINEQFF
TGTGCCATCAGTGAGTCAAGGACTGGAATCAATGAGCAGTTCTTC
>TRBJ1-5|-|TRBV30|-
CAWSPGSNQPQHF
TGTGCCTGGAGCCCCGGTAGCAATCAGCCCCAGCATTTT
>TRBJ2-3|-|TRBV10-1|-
CASSEKRYSTDTQYF
TGCGCCAGCAGTGAGAAGAGGTATAGCACAGATACGCAGTATTTT
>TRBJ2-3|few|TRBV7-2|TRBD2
CASSLLRGGGTDTQYF
TGTGCCAGCAGCTTATTGCGGGGGGGAGGCACAGATACGCAGTATTTT
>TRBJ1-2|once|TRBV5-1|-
CASSSDFNYGYTF
TGCGCCAGCAGCTCCGACTTTAACTATGGCTACACCTTC
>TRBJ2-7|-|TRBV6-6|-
CAYGWGPGTYEQYF
TGTGCCTATGGATGGGGGCCGGGCACCTACGAGCAGTACTTC
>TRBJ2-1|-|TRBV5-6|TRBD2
CASSLGISGGAGEQFF
TGTGCCAGCAGCTTGGGTATTAGCGGGGGGGCCGGTGAGCAGTTCTTC
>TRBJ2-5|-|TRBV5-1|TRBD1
CASSPGQGKGETQYF
TGCGCCAGCAGTCCGGGACAGGGAAAAGGGGAGACCCAGTACTTC
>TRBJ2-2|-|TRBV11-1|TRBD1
CASSRQGASGELFF
TGTGCCAGCAGCCGACAGGGGGCCTCCGGGGAGCTGTTTTTT
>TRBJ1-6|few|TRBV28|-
CASRTSKAGYMRSPLHF
TGTGCCAGCAGAACATCGAAGGCAGGTTATATGCGTTCACCCCTCCACTTT
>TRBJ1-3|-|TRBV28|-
CGVRRSGNTIYF
TGTGGCGTCCGCCGCTCTGGAAACACCATATATTTT
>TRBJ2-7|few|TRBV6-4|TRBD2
CASPMTSGISYEQYF
TGTGCCAGCCCGATGACTAGCGGGATTTCCTACGAGCAGTACTTC
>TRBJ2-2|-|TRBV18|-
CASSPLGGASTGELFF
TGTGCCAGCTCCCCCCTAGGAGGGGCGAGCACCGGGGAGCTGTTTTTT
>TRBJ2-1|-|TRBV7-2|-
CASSLGLQNEQFF
TGTGCCAGCAGCTTAGGCTTACAAAATGAGCAGTTCTTC
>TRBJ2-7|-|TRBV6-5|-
CASRTYEQYF
TGTGCCAGCAGAACATACGAGCAGTACTTC
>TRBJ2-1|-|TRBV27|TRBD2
CASTRLAGGDNEQFF
TGTGCCAGCACCCGACTAGCGGGGGGGGACAATGAGCAGTTCTTC
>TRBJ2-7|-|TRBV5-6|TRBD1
CASSWPTGGPMDEQYF
TGTGCCAGCAGCTGGCCCACAGGGGGCCCAATGGACGAGCAGTACTTC
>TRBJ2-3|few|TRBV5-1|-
CASSRRTDTDTQYF
TGCGCCAGCAGCCGGCGGACTGACACAGATACGCAGTATTTT
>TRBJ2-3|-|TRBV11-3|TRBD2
CASSLARPSGAFTDTQYF
TGTGCCAGCAGCTTAGCGCGTCCTAGCGGGGCTTTCACAGATACGCAGTATTTT
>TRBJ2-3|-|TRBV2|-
CASSERRSGTDTQYF
TGTGCCAGCAGTGAAAGGCGGTCGGGCACAGATACGCAGTATTTT
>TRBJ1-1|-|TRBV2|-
CASREAGRAFF
TGTGCCAGCAGGGAGGCAGGGAGGGCTTTCTTT
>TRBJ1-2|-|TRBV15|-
CATSRGGQDRYTF
TGTGCCACCAGCAGAGGGGGCCAAGATCGCTACACCTTC
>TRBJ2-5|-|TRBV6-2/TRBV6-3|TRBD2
CASSYPKPGLAGPYQETQYF
TGTGCCAGCAGTTACCCAAAGCCGGGACTAGCGGGGCCGTACCAAGAGACCCAGTACTTC
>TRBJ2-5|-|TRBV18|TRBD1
CASSPTGGQETQYF
TGTGCCAGCTCACCAACAGGGGGGCAAGAGACCCAGTACTTC